The rows below give T cell receptor beta chains drawn from one sample of a study of blood T cell repertoires in COVID-19. Produced via immunoSEQ multiplex PCR; TCRdb's table is partial and in-frame only. The table lists about 150,000 clones, roughly nine tenths of them singletons. The sequenced sample consisted of peripheral blood. The receptor set was obtained from a man aged 45-60 years with acute or convalescent COVID-19. Both conserved end residues are part of each CDR3. A D gene is named only where the DNA matches it firmly. Only part of the rows carry a size: once, few, many, or a class if the clone is expanded.

size,length,V,D,J,DNA,CDR3
.,12,TRBV18,.,TRBJ2-3,TGTGCCAGCTCACTTTACACAGATACGCAGTATTTT,CASSLYTDTQYF
once,16,TRBV9,TRBD1,TRBJ1-2,TGTGCCAGCACTGGATCAGACAGGGGGCTTGACTATGGCTACACCTTC,CASTGSDRGLDYGYTF
.,18,TRBV19,.,TRBJ1-1,TGTGCCAGTAGTATGAGACAGCCTAGAGGGGGAATGAACACTGAAGCTTTCTTT,CASSMRQPRGGMNTEAFF
.,17,TRBV4-2,.,TRBJ1-1,TGTGCCAGCAGCCAAGACAGGATTGGGGGGTTGAACACTGAAGCTTTCTTT,CASSQDRIGGLNTEAFF
.,14,TRBV19,.,TRBJ1-1,TGTGCCAGTACGGTCATCAGCGGGAACACTGAAGCTTTCTTT,CASTVISGNTEAFF
.,13,TRBV19,.,TRBJ2-2,TGTGCCAGTGGGACTCTTAACACCGGGGAGCTGTTTTTT,CASGTLNTGELFF
.,15,TRBV9,TRBD1,TRBJ2-3,TGTGCCAGCAGCACCCGGGACAGGGTTATAGATACGCAGTATTTT,CASSTRDRVIDTQYF
.,17,TRBV19,.,TRBJ1-3,TGTGCCAGTAAACTCAATGAGCTCGTGGGGCTTGGAAACACCATATATTTT,CASKLNELVGLGNTIYF
.,15,TRBV19,.,TRBJ1-6,TGTGCCAGTAGTATGGGCATCCTCTATAATTCACCCCTCCACTTT,CASSMGILYNSPLHF
.,13,TRBV2,.,TRBJ1-1,TGTGCCAGCAGCTTCAGGGGCAGCACTGAAGCTTTCTTT,CASSFRGSTEAFF
once,13,TRBV6-5,.,TRBJ2-7,TGTGCCAGCAGAAGCCCGGCAGGGAACGAGCAGTACTTC,CASRSPAGNEQYF
.,18,TRBV6-2/TRBV6-3,.,TRBJ1-1,TGTGCCAGCAGTTACTCGAGGTTCGCCATCCAGCCGAACACTGAAGCTTTCTTT,CASSYSRFAIQPNTEAFF